The 2 T cell receptor beta chains below all came from one sample that was sequenced in a study of T cell responses to AZD1222 COVID-19 vaccine. Sequencing was performed with immunoSEQ multiplex PCR; in TCRdb, only in-frame clones are kept and a portion is missing. The data show around 78,000 clones, with 75% to 90% seen just once and about 22% held by the top ten. The material was peripheral blood, obtained on day 0 of AZD1222 vaccination. All receptors come from an adult in good health.

The rearrangement joins TRBV5-1 to TRBJ2-7; D unclear. V was shortened by 0 bases and J by 3 bases, with 10 bases between the two germline ends. The CDR3 loop spans 14 amino acids. In germline, CDR1 is SGHRS, CDR2 YFSETQ. The CDR3 DNA reads as TGCGCCAGCAGCTTGGACGGGCCAAACTACGAGCAGTACTTC. Protein: CASSLDGPNYEQYF.

In its sample, this clone was seen a few times. The J gene is TRBJ1-5, the V gene TRBV6-6; D perhaps matches TRBD1 (5 bases). V was shortened by 6 bases and J by 6 bases, with 18 bases between the two germline ends. This CDR3 comprises 15 residues. CDR1 and CDR2 (germline): MNHNY, SVGAGI (reference sequence). The CDR3 sequence is CASSLTGGTGQPQHF. CDR3 bases: TGTGCCAGCAGCCTCACTGGGGGTACGGGTCAGCCCCAGCATTTT.